This passage covers 14 T cell receptor beta chains from one sample sequenced in a study of a mutant IDH1 vaccine in newly diagnosed glioma. Only in-frame clones appear in the TCRdb table, and some are missing; sequencing was by immunoSEQ multiplex PCR. The table has about 84,000 clones, 80% to 90% seen once. Antigens for these TCRs are unknown. Time point reported: week 47, end of study. The investigators gave 300 ug of mutant IDH1 20-mer peptide in each vaccine dose, together with topical imiquimod. The sample consisted of PBMCs, taken from a glioma patient whose treatment included an IDH1 peptide vaccine. These receptors came from a middle-aged man with glioma.

The V call is TRBV18, the J call TRBJ1-4, with TRBD1 matching 8 bases. V trimming: 2 bases; J trimming: 4 bases; junction bases outside the gene matches: 6. Germline V gives CDR1 KGHSH, CDR2 LQKENI. CDR3 size: 16 residues. CDR3 coding DNA: TGTGCCAGCTCACCAGGACGGACAGGGTTTAATGAAAAACTGTTTTTT. Amino acid sequence: CASSPGRTGFNEKLFF. The full variable domain, in which reference TRBV18 and TRBJ1-4 provide the parts outside the CDR3, is NAGVMQNPRHLVRRRGQEARLRCSPMKGHSHVYWYRQLPEEGLKFMVYLQKENIIDESGMPKERFSAEFPKEGPSILRIQQVVRGDSAAYFCASSPGRTGFNEKLFFGSGTQLSVL.

The J gene is TRBJ2-7, the V gene TRBV11-1; unclear D gene. V was clipped by 1 base and J by 2 bases, with 9 bases between them. This CDR3 has 14 amino acids. Germline-derived CDR1 and CDR2 are SGHAT and FQDESV (reference sequence). The CDR3 is CASSLVPLTYEQYF. The CDR3 DNA reads as TGTGCCAGCAGCTTAGTTCCTCTTACCTACGAGCAGTACTTC.

The V and J genes are TRBV5-1 and TRBJ2-7, with 10 bases matching TRBD2. J lost 2 bases, V lost 0 bases, and 2 bases had no gene match. The length of the CDR3 is 15 residues. Per germline, CDR1 SGHRS and CDR2 YFSETQ. The DNA of the CDR3 is TGCGCCAGCAGCTTGGGTAGCGGGAGGACCTACGAGCAGTACTTC. Translating gives CASSLGSGRTYEQYF.

A few counts support this clone. The chain joins TRBV4-2 to TRBJ1-1; the D is unclear. This CDR3 is 13 amino acids long. Trimming took 6 bases from V and 0 from J, leaving 8 bases between them. Germline V gene data show CDR1 as LGHNA and CDR2 as YNFKEQ. The CDR3 protein is CASRGRMNTEAFF. CDR3 sequence (DNA): TGTGCCAGCAGGGGGAGAATGAACACTGAAGCTTTCTTT.

The chain couples TRBV6-6 to TRBJ2-1; 9 nucleotides align to TRBD2. The germline V gene has CDR1 MNHNY and CDR2 SVGAGI (reference sequence). The CDR3 contains 14 residues. V was clipped by 5 bases and J by 5 bases; unmatched bases: 4. The DNA of the CDR3 is TGTGCCAGCAGTCCTAGCGGGAACAACAATGAGCAGTTCTTC. This gives the protein CASSPSGNNNEQFF.

This rearrangement joins TRBV9 to TRBJ2-7, with 11 nucleotides matching TRBD2. The V gene's germline CDR1 is SGDLS and CDR2 YYNGEE. The CDR3 spans 13 residues. V dropped 5 bases and J dropped 4; count of bases not matched to a gene: 2. CDR3 nucleotide sequence: TGTGCCAGCAGTCTAGCGGGAGGATACGAGCAGTACTTC. Amino acid sequence: CASSLAGGYEQYF. Based on the CDR3 plus reference TRBV9 and TRBJ2-7, the full variable domain is DSGVTQTPKHLITATGQRVTLRCSPRSGDLSVYWYQQSLDQGLQFLIQYYNGEERAKGNILERFSAQQFPDLHSELNLSSLELGDSALYFCASSLAGGYEQYFGPGTRLTVT.

In its sample, this clone was seen once. The chain recombines TRBV5-1 with TRBJ2-5, with D maybe TRBD2 (6 bases). V gave up 3 bases and J gave up 5 bases, with 20 bases separating them. The CDR3 sequence is 16 residues long. Germline values: CDR1 SGHRS, CDR2 YFSETQ. The CDR3 here is CASSSTPGGIGETQYF. CDR3 nucleotide sequence: TGCGCCAGCAGCTCCACGCCAGGCGGGATCGGGGAGACCCAGTACTTC.

V gene TRBV2 combines with J gene TRBJ2-4; D may be TRBD2 (6 bases). Per the germline V gene, CDR1 is SNHLY and CDR2 is FYNNEI. The CDR3 covers 13 residues. The germline V and J ends were trimmed by 7 bases and 4 bases, with 11 bases remaining between them. The chain's CDR3 is CASTLEGKNIQYF. CDR3 in DNA: TGTGCCAGCACCTTGGAGGGGAAAAACATTCAGTACTTC.

The rearrangement uses TRBV19 and TRBJ2-4; D may correspond to TRBD1 or TRBD2 (5 bases each). This CDR3 spans 14 amino acids. V gave up 2 bases and J gave up 2 bases, with 7 bases separating them. From germline, CDR1 is LNHDA and CDR2 SQIVND (reference sequence). CDR3 bases: TGTGCCAGTAGTATATCGGGGCCCAAAAACATTCAGTACTTC. This codes for CASSISGPKNIQYF.

The CDR3 DNA reads as TGTGCCGGGCAGAGGGCCGAGGGACAGAGGTTCAACACTGAAGCTTTCTTT. It codes for CAGQRAEGQRFNTEAFF. The J gene is TRBJ1-1, the V gene TRBV9, with TRBD1 identical over 7 bases. The CDR3 loop spans 17 amino acids. V shed 10 bases, J shed 2 bases, and the junction held 20 bases outside the gene matches. Germline CDR1 is SGDLS and CDR2 is YYNGEE.

V usage is TRBV30 and J usage is TRBJ2-7; possibly TRBD2 for D (6 bases). The ends were cut back, 1 base at V and 0 bases at J, with 13 bases in the middle. Germline CDR1 GTSNPN, CDR2 SVGIG (reference sequence). The CDR3 spans 15 residues. The CDR3 sequence: CAWSGRDSSSYEQYF. Here the CDR3 DNA reads TGTGCCTGGAGTGGCCGGGACTCAAGCTCCTACGAGCAGTACTTC.

There are a few counts of this clone. V usage is TRBV5-4 and J usage is TRBJ1-1; 7 bases map to TRBD1. Per germline, CDR1 SGHNT and CDR2 YYREEE (reference sequence). The CDR3 sequence is 16 residues long. J was trimmed by 0 bases and V by 4 bases; bases with no gene match: 9. DNA for the CDR3: TGTGCCAGCAGCCAGGACAGGCCTAACATGAACACTGAAGCTTTCTTT. Translated, it gives CASSQDRPNMNTEAFF.

As DNA, the CDR3 is TGTGCCAGCAGCTCTGGGACCTGGGGGAATGAAAAACTGTTTTTT. Its translation is CASSSGTWGNEKLFF. The chain uses TRBV7-2 and TRBJ1-4, with a tentative D call TRBD1 (5 bases). CDR1 and CDR2 (germline): SGHTA, FQGNSA. V gave up 4 bases and J gave up 5 bases, with 14 bases separating them. This CDR3 has 15 residues. Looking up the rest from reference TRBV7-2 and TRBJ1-4 gives the full variable domain: GAGVSQSPSNKVTEKGKDVELRCDPISGHTALYWYRQSLGQGLEFLIYFQGNSAPDKSGLPSDRFSAERTGGSVSTLTIQRTQQEDSAVYLCASSSGTWGNEKLFFGSGTQLSVL.

This sequence joins TRBV5-8 and TRBJ1-6; D unclear. Germline V gene data show CDR1 as SGHTS and CDR2 as YDEGEE. Trimming removed 1 base from V and 3 bases from J, with 11 bases in between. This CDR3 region has 16 residues. CDR3 nucleotides: TGTGCCAGCAGCTTGTTGGCAGTTTTCTATAATTCACCCCTCCACTTT. This encodes CASSLLAVFYNSPLHF. The full variable domain, in which reference TRBV5-8 and TRBJ1-6 provide the parts outside the CDR3, is EAGVTQSPTHLIKTRGQQATLRCSPISGHTSVYWYQQALGLGLQFLLWYDEGEERNRGNFPPRFSGRQFPNYSSELNVNALELEDSALYLCASSLLAVFYNSPLHFGNGTRLTVT.